This T cell receptor beta chain was sequenced for a study of radiotherapy plus CTLA-4 blockade in lung cancer. With V trimmed by 4 bases and J by 2 bases, 17 bases remained unmatched. The length of the CDR3 is 18 residues. Germline loops: CDR1 SEHNR, CDR2 FQNEAQ (reference sequence). Here immunoSEQ multiplex PCR was the method, and the copy in TCRdb shows in-frame clones only, minus some. This table holds 52,000 or so clones, roughly four fifths found once. V and J are TRBV7-9 and TRBJ2-7; 7 nucleotides agree with TRBD1. The sequence was obtained from a human donor with non-small cell lung cancer whose response to radiotherapy plus ipilimumab could not be evaluated. The sample here was peripheral blood, taken from a patient treated with radiotherapy plus ipilimumab. CDR3 protein: CASSSPRKGGSGTYEQYF. DNA for the CDR3: TGTGCCAGCAGCTCCCCCCGGAAAGGGGGCTCGGGCACCTACGAGCAGTACTTC. The full variable domain, its missing parts supplied by reference TRBV7-9 and TRBJ2-7, is DTGVSQNPRHKITKRGQNVTFRCDPISEHNRLYWYRQTLGQGPEFLTYFQNEAQLEKSRLLSDRFSAERPKGSFSTLEIQRTEQGDSAMYLCASSSPRKGGSGTYEQYFGPGTRLTVT.